The TCR beta chain described here comes from a study of blood T cell repertoires in COVID-19. As for the study in general: There were acute and convalescent COVID-19 samples, and they came from the United States, Italy and Spain. From T cells, B-cell-depleted T cells, or PBMCs came the material, which was cDNA or gDNA.

Under the authors' procedure: The authors estimated nucleated cell counts from reference gene primer amplification. Generated by immunoSEQ multiplex PCR, the TCRdb table keeps only in-frame clones and is missing some. D and trimming were read from the DNA, whereas the V and J calls and clone size are those reported in that table. This table has 200,000 to 250,000 clones, just under 85% appearing once. Source material: peripheral blood. The TCR comes from a woman in her sixties with active or convalescent COVID-19.

The CDR3 DNA is TGCGCCAGCAGCCAAGGGGGGAGACAGGGGTTAGAGACCCAGTACTTC. This translates into CASSQGGRQGLETQYF. J is TRBJ2-5 and V is TRBV4-1; 8 bases align to TRBD1. The CDR3 runs 16 residues. Trimming removed 1 base from V and 4 bases from J; junction bases left unmatched: 8. CDR1 and CDR2 from the germline V gene are MGHRA and YSYEKL.